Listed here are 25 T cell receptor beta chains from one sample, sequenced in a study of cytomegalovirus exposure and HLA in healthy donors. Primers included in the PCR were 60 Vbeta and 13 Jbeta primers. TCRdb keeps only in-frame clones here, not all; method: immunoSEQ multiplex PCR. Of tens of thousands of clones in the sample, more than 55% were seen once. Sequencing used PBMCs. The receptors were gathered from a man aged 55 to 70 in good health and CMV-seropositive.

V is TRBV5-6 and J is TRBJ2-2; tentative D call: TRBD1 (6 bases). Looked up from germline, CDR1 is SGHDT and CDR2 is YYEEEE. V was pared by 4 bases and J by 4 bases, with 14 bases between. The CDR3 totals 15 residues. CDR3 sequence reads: CASSHDRLGTGELFF. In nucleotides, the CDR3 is TGTGCCAGCAGCCACGACAGGCTCGGCACCGGGGAGCTGTTTTTT.

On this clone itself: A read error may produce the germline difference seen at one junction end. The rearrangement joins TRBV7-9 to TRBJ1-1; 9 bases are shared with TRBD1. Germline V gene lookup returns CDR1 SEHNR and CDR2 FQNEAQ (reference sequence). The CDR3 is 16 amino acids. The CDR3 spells CSSSQRDRVSSSEAFF. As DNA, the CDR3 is TGTTCCAGCAGTCAACGGGACAGGGTCTCATCGTCTGAAGCTTTCTTT.

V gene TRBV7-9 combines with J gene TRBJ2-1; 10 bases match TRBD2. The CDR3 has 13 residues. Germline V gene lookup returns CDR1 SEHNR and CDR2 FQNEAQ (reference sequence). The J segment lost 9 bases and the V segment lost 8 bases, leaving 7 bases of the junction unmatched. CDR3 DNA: TGTGCCAGCTTCCCTAGCGGGGGAGGTGAGCAGTTCTTC. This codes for CASFPSGGGEQFF.

CDR3 sequence reads: CASSGQTNTEAFF. The CDR3 DNA reads as TGCGCCAGCAGCGGACAGACGAACACTGAAGCTTTCTTT. The chain recombines TRBV5-1 with TRBJ1-1, with D maybe TRBD1 (6 bases). V was cut by 4 bases and J by 1 base, with 8 bases left in between. The CDR3 covers 13 residues. The germline V gene has CDR1 SGHRS and CDR2 YFSETQ.

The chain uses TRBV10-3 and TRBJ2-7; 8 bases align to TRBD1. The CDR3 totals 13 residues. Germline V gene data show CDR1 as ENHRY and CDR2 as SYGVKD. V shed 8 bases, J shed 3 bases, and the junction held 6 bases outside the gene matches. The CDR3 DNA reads TGTGCCATCGGCGGGACAGGTAGCTACGAGCAGTACTTC. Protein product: CAIGGTGSYEQYF.

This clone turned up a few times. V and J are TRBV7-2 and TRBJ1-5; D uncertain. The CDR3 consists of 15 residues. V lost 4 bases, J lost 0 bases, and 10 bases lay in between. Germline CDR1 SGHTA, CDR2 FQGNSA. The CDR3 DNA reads TGTGCCAGCAGCTCTATCCTGAATAGCAATCAGCCCCAGCATTTT. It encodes CASSSILNSNQPQHF.

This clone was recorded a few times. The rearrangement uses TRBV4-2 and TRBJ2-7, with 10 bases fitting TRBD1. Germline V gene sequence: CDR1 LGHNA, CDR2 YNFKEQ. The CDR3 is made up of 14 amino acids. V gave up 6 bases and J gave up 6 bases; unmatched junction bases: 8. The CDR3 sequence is CASRQPGQGTEQYF. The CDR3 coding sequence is TGTGCCAGCAGACAACCGGGACAGGGGACCGAGCAGTACTTC.

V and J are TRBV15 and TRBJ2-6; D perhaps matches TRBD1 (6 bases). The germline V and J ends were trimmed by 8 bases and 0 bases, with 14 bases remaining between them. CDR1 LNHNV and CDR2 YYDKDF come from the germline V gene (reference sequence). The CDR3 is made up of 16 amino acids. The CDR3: CATADRPYSGANVLTF. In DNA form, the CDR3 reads TGTGCCACCGCGGACAGACCATACTCTGGGGCCAACGTCCTGACTTTC.

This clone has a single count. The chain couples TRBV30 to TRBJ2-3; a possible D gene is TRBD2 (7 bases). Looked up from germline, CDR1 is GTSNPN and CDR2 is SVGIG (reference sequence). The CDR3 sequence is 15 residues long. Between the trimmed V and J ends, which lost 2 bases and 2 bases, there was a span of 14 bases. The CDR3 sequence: CAWSISRGATDTQYF. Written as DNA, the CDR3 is TGTGCCTGGAGTATTAGCCGGGGGGCCACAGATACGCAGTATTTT.

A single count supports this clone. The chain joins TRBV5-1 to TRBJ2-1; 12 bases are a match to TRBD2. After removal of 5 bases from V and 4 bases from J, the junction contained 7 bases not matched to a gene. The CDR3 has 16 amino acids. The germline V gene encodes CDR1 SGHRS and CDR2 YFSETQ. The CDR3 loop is CASRLAGGEGYNEQFF. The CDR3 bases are TGCGCCAGCAGACTAGCGGGAGGAGAGGGATACAATGAGCAGTTCTTC.

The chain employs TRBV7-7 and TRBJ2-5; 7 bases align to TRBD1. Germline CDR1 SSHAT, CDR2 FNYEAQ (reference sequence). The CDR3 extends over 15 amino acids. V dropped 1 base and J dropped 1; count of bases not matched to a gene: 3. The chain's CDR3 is CASSLGGQSQETQYF. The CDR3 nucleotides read TGTGCCAGCAGCTTAGGGGGACAGAGCCAAGAGACCCAGTACTTC.

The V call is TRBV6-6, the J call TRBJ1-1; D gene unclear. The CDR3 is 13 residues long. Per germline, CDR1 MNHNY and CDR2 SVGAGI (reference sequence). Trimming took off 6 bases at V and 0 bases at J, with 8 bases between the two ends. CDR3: CASSGLMNTEAFF. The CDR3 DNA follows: TGTGCCAGCAGCGGTTTAATGAACACTGAAGCTTTCTTT.

CDR3 nucleotides: TGTGCCAGCAGCTTAGGCGGGGGGCGGGATGAGCAGTTCTTC. Protein sequence: CASSLGGGRDEQFF. The chain combines TRBV7-2 with TRBJ2-1; 8 nucleotides match TRBD2. CDR3 length: 14 residues. V shed 1 base and J 8 bases; nucleotides not matched to a gene: 4. CDR1 is SGHTA, CDR2 FQGNSA, per germline.

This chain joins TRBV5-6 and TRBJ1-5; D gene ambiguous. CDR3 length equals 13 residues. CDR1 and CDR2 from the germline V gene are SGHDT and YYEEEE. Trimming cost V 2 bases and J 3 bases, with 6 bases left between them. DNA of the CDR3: TGTGCCAGCAGCTTCCAGTACAATCAGCCCCAGCATTTT. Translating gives CASSFQYNQPQHF.

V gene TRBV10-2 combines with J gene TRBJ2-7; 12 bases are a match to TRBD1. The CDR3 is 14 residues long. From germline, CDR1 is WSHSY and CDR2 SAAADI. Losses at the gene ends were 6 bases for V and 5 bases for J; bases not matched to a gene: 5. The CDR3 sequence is CASRPGQGAHEQYF. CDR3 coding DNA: TGCGCCAGCAGACCGGGACAGGGGGCCCACGAGCAGTACTTC.

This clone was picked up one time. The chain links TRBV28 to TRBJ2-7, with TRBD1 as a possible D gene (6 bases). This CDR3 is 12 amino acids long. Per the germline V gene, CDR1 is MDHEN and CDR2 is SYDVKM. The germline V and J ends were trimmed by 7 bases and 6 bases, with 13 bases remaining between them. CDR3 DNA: TGTGCCAGCACAGGACAGCTTCGCGAGCAGTACTTC. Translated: CASTGQLREQYF.

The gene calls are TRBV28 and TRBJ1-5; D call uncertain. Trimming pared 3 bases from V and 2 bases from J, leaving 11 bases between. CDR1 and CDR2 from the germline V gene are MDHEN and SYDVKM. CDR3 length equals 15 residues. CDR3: CASSFRSGGNQPQHF. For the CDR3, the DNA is TGTGCCAGCAGTTTTCGCTCCGGGGGCAATCAGCCCCAGCATTTT.

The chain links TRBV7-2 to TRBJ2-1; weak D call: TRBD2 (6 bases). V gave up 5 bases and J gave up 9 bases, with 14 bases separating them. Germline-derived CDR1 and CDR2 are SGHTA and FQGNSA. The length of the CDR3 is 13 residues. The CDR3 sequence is CASSPGPGVEQFF. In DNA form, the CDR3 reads TGTGCCAGCAGCCCAGGACCGGGGGTTGAGCAGTTCTTC.

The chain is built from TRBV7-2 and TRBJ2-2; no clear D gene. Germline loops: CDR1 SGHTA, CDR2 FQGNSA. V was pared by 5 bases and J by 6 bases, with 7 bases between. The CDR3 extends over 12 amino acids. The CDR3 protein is CASSPRAGELFF. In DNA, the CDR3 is TGTGCCAGCAGCCCCCGTGCCGGGGAGCTGTTTTTT.

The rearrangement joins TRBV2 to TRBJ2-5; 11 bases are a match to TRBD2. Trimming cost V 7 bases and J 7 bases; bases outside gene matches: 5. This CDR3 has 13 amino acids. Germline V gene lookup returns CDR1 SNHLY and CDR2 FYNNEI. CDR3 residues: CASTGGLAGTQYF. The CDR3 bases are TGTGCCAGCACCGGAGGACTAGCGGGGACCCAGTACTTC.

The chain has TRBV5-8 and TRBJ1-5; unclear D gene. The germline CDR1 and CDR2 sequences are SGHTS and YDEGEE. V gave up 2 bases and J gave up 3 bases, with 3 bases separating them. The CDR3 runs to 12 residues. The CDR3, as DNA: TGTGCCAGCAGCTTCTACAATCAGCCCCAGCATTTT. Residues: CASSFYNQPQHF.

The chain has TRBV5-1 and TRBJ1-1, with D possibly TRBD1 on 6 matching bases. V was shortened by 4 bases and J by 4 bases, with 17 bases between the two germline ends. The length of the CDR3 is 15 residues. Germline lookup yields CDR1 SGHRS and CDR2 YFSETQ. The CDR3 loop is CASSHSGRGSTEAFF. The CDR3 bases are TGCGCCAGCAGCCATTCAGGGAGGGGGAGCACTGAAGCTTTCTTT.

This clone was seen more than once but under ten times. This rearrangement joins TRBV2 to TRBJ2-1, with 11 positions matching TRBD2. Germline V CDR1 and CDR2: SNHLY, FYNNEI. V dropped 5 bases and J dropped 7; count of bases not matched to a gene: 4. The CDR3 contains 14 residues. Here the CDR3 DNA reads TGTGCCAGCAGTTTAGCGGGAGGGCTAAATGAGCAGTTCTTC. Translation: CASSLAGGLNEQFF.

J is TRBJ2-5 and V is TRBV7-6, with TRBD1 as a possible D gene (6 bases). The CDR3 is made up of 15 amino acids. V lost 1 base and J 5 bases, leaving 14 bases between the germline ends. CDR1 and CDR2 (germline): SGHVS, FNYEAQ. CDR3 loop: CASSLGGGRGETQYF. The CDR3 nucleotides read TGTGCCAGCAGCTTAGGAGGGGGAAGAGGGGAGACCCAGTACTTC.

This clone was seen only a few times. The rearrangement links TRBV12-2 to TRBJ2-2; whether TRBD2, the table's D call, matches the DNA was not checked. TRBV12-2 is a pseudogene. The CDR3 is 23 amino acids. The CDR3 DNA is TGTGCAAGTCGCGTAAGGAGGGTCGGTCGGGAGGGCATTTTCCAGGGCCCCCACGGGGAGCTGTTTTTT. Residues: CASRVRRVGREGIFQGPHGELFF.